This T cell receptor beta chain derives from a study of shared clonotypes between healthy human individuals. Concerning this clone itself: No antigen is known for it.

The V gene's germline CDR1 is MDHEN and CDR2 SYDVKM. The V end lost 1 base, the J end lost 5 bases, and 6 bases lay between the germline ends. CDR3 length: 13 residues. Study findings and constraints: Compared with memory subsets, naive subsets generally had larger estimated richness. Relative to their counterparts shared across all four donors, non-shared clonotypes exhibited diminished generation probabilities.

It was at deep level that the assay was run. The sorted-subset replicate PCRs were given roughly 200 ng DNA, which is tens of thousands of T cell genomes. Clones were read by immunoSEQ multiplex PCR, and TCRdb kept only the in-frame ones, dropping some. Altogether roughly 2.6 million clones are present, approximately 94% being singletons, with the ten largest covering over 0.12%. The chain has TRBV28 and TRBJ1-5; D uncertain. The clonotype was recovered from a young man in good health. Source material: naive CD4+ T cells sorted from blood. Indicated subset: CD45RA+ positively selected. In DNA, the CDR3 is TGTGCCAGCAGTTTATCCCCTTATCAGCCCCAGCATTTT. This gives the protein CASSLSPYQPQHF.